A selection of T cell receptor beta chains follows, all from one sample in a study of T cell responses to AZD1222 COVID-19 vaccine. Using immunoSEQ multiplex PCR, the repertoire was profiled, and TCRdb retains in-frame clones only, with some absent. The sample consists of under 150,000 clones, about 92% of them appearing once. Sequences were derived from peripheral blood, sampled 28 days after the second AZD1222 dose. These receptors all stem from an adult who received the AZD1222 COVID-19 vaccine. CDR3s include the opening cysteine and the closing phenylalanine or tryptophan. The D gene is left open where the match is weak. Size is stated for part of the rows, as once, few or many counts, or as a class when the clone is expanded.

clone_size	v_call	d_call	j_call	cdr3_nt	cdr3_aa
-	TRBV2	-	TRBJ2-7	TGTGCCAGCAGCCCCCCGGGGAACTACGAGCAGTACTTC	CASSPPGNYEQYF
few	TRBV28	TRBD1	TRBJ2-7	TGTGCCAGCAGCCGACAGGGGCTATCCTACGAGCAGTACTTC	CASSRQGLSYEQYF
-	TRBV28	TRBD1	TRBJ2-7	TGTGCCAGCAGGACCGGGACAGGGGGGTACGAGCAGTACTTC	CASRTGTGGYEQYF
-	TRBV29-1	-	TRBJ1-1	TGCAGCGTCAGGAGGGGGGCGAACACTGAAGCTTTCTTT	CSVRRGANTEAFF
once	TRBV2	-	TRBJ1-2	TGTGCCAGCAGTGAGAAGGGGAACTATGGCTACACCTTC	CASSEKGNYGYTF
-	TRBV24-1	TRBD2	TRBJ2-7	TGTGCCACCAGTGACGCGGGATCTAGCGGGAGAAGCGAGCAGTACTTC	CATSDAGSSGRSEQYF
-	TRBV4-3	-	TRBJ1-1	TGCGCCAGCAGCCAAGGGCCTTCCGCGGGCGCTTTCTTT	CASSQGPSAGAFF
-	TRBV11-2	TRBD1	TRBJ2-7	TGTGCCAGCAGCACGGGGACAGGCCGTTACGAGCAGTACTTC	CASSTGTGRYEQYF
-	TRBV29-1	TRBD1	TRBJ1-1	TGCAGCGTCTCCGCCGGGACAGTCAACACTGAAGCTTTCTTT	CSVSAGTVNTEAFF
-	TRBV15	TRBD2	TRBJ2-1	TGTGCCACCAGCAGGACTAGCGGGTCCTACAATGAGCAGTTCTTC	CATSRTSGSYNEQFF
-	TRBV5-1	-	TRBJ2-5	TGCGCCAGCAGCTGGGATCAAGAGACCCAGTACTTC	CASSWDQETQYF
once	TRBV19	TRBD2	TRBJ2-7	TGTGCCAGTAGTACTATTTTAGCGGGATCCGTCGAGCAGTACTTC	CASSTILAGSVEQYF
-	TRBV10-3	-	TRBJ1-4	TGTGCCATCAGTACAGGACGAGATCTGGATGAAAAACTGTTTTTT	CAISTGRDLDEKLFF
-	TRBV12-5	-	TRBJ1-2	TGTGCTAGTGGTTCAGGCTCTAACTATGGCTACACCTTC	CASGSGSNYGYTF
-	TRBV2	-	TRBJ2-7	TGTGCCAGCAGCCCGGGACTTAACTACGAGCAGTACTTC	CASSPGLNYEQYF
once	TRBV9	TRBD2	TRBJ2-3	TGTGCCAGCAGCGTTCTAGCGGGAAGCACAGATACGCAGTATTTT	CASSVLAGSTDTQYF
-	TRBV18	TRBD1	TRBJ2-1	TGTGCCAGCTCACCGCCGGGACAGAACTACAATGAGCAGTTCTTC	CASSPPGQNYNEQFF